This record looks at one T cell receptor (beta chain) sequence and its context. No antigen is known for it. TCRdb analysed the 5' RACE reads with MiXCR anew, one entry per CDR3 protein. Here the sample spans about 130,000 distinct CDR3 sequences, 20% to 25% being singletons. This entry belongs to a study of T-cell memory formation after mild COVID-19. Turning to the study itself: TCR clusters were mostly donor specific.

Study-wide results and limits: Clonal second-wave expansions that peaked on day 37 had unconfirmed SARS-CoV-2 specificity. Mainly in CM and EM were contracting CD4+ clones; CD8+ were in EMRA. Pre-infection memory already had some responding clones, implying cross-reactive memory joined.

The CDR3 runs to 15 residues. The junction had 5 bases not matched to a gene; V was cut back by 3 bases and J by 1 base. The rearrangement uses TRBV12-3 or TRBV12-4 and TRBJ2-7; 8 bases are a match to TRBD2. The sample taken for sequencing was PBMCs or a T cell subset sorted from them (not recorded which). This clonotype was sampled from an adult woman who had mild COVID-19 (a few samples of this study predate the infection). Cell type and time point are not known. The CDR3 region has the DNA TGTGCCAGCAGTTTCGGGGGGGGCTTTTCCTACGAGCAGTACTTC. Residues: CASSFGGGFSYEQYF.